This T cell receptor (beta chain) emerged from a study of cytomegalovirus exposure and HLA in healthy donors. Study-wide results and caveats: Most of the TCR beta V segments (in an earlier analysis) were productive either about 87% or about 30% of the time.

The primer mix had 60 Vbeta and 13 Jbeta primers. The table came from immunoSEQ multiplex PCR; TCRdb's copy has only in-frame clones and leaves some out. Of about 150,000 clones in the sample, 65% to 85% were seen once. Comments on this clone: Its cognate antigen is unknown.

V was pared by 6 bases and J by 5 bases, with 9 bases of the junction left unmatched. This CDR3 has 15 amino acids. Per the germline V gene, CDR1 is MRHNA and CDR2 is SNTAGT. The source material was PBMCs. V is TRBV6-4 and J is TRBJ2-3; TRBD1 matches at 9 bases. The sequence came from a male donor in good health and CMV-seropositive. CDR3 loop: CASSLRQGDLDTQYF. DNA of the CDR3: TGTGCCAGCAGCCTTAGACAGGGGGACTTAGATACGCAGTATTTT.